This TCR beta chain was found in a study of blood T cell repertoires in COVID-19. About the research overall: COVID-19 samples from acute and convalescent phases originated in the United States, Italy and Spain. PBMCs, B-cell-depleted T cells, or T cells were the source of the cDNA or gDNA that made up the material.

The authors' processing: Amplification of reference gene primers provided the estimated nucleated cell counts. Assay used: immunoSEQ multiplex PCR; TCRdb lists only in-frame clones, some missing. That table furnishes V, J and clone size, whereas the DNA furnished D and trimming. The sample lists nearly 90,000 clones, approximately 88% seen once, with 11% in the top ten. The CDR3 spans 19 residues. Germline CDR1 SGDLS, CDR2 YYNGEE. The germline V and J ends were trimmed by 0 bases and 0 bases, with 16 bases remaining between them. Sequences were obtained from peripheral blood. The clonotype originates from an elderly man with acute or convalescent COVID-19. The genes are TRBV9 and TRBJ1-6; a possible D gene is TRBD1 (6 bases). The CDR3 bases are TGTGCCAGCAGCGTAGTTTTATACAGGGTAGGCTCCTATAATTCACCCCTCCACTTT. This gives the protein CASSVVLYRVGSYNSPLHF.